This T cell receptor beta chain was recovered during a study of blood T cell repertoires in COVID-19. Across the whole study: The United States, Italy and Spain were the sources of the acute and convalescent COVID-19 samples. PBMCs, B-cell-depleted T cells, or T cells provided the cDNA or gDNA that made up the material.

V was trimmed by 10 bases and J by 7 bases, leaving 13 bases between them. CDR1 and CDR2 from the germline V gene are MNHEY and SVGAGI. This CDR3 has 11 amino acids. Assay used: immunoSEQ multiplex PCR; TCRdb lists only in-frame clones, some missing. The sample lists 120,000 or so clones, approximately 83% occurring once. The sequence was collected from an elderly woman with acute or convalescent COVID-19. V gene TRBV6-5 combines with J gene TRBJ1-1; the D gene is possibly TRBD1 (5 bases). The sample consisted of peripheral blood. CDR3 coding DNA: TGTGCCACCCGGACACCTCTTGAAGCTTTCTTT. Translated, it gives CATRTPLEAFF.